This T cell receptor beta chain came from a study of shared clonotypes between healthy human individuals. Trimming took 0 bases from V and 0 from J, leaving 10 bases between them. The CDR3 contains 16 residues. Germline V gene data show CDR1 as SGHRS and CDR2 as YFSETQ. Some clones are missing from TCRdb's copy, which holds only in-frame ones; the method was immunoSEQ multiplex PCR. The sample includes approximately 1.1 million clones, roughly 74% of them seen just once. V usage is TRBV5-1 and J usage is TRBJ1-3; D is unresolved. The specimen sequenced was memory CD4+ T cells from PBMCs. Subset noted: CD45RA-negative fraction. The TCR originated in a man younger than 30 in good health. Some clones in this sample may be carry-over from other donors' samples. The CDR3 sequence is CASSLDLAHSGNTIYF. CDR3 sequence (DNA): TGCGCCAGCAGCTTGGACCTAGCCCACTCTGGAAACACCATATATTTT.